One and the same sample provided the 30 T cell receptor beta chains below, sequenced in a study of T cell repertoires in cytomegalovirus infection. TCRdb redid the calling of the reads with MiXCR, one entry per CDR3 protein. The sample has a few hundred thousand distinct CDR3 sequences; roughly a third are singletons. Their cognate antigens are unknown. This specimen was cultured PBMCs, taken from culture after CMV antigen stimulation. These receptors came from a human donor in good health (CMV status not recorded). Some clones in this sample may be carry-over from other donors' samples.

V gene TRBV15 combines with J gene TRBJ2-7; no firm D call. V lost 0 bases to trimming and J lost 6 bases, with 9 bases between them. Germline CDR1 is LNHNV and CDR2 is YYDKDF (reference sequence). The CDR3 has 13 amino acids. In DNA form, the CDR3 reads TGTGCCACCAGCAGAGATTTAGGAAGCGAGCAGTACGTC. It yields the protein CATSRDLGSEQYV.

The rearrangement joins TRBV30 to TRBJ2-5; a weak D match, TRBD1 (5 bases). Per the germline V gene, CDR1 is GTSNPN and CDR2 is SVGIG (reference sequence). This CDR3 is 16 amino acids long. With 2 bases removed from V and 2 bases from J, the gap between germline ends came to 18 bases. This CDR3 is CAWSHAFWGRQETQYF. The CDR3 region has the DNA TGTGCCTGGAGTCATGCGTTTTGGGGCAGACAAGAGACCCAGTACTTC. Combining the CDR3 with reference TRBV30 and TRBJ2-5 gives the whole variable domain SQTIHQWPATLVQPVGSPLSLECTVEGTSNPNLYWYRQAAGRGLQLLFYSVGIGQISSEVPQNLSASRPQDRQFILSSKKLLLSDSGFYLCAWSHAFWGRQETQYFGPGTRLLVL.

This clonotype came up a few times. This sequence joins TRBV12-3 or TRBV12-4 and TRBJ1-2; D gene uncertain. Trimming took 6 bases from V and 7 from J, leaving 21 bases between them. The CDR3 extends over 15 amino acids. The CDR3 here is CASSSQSPLFSGYTF. CDR3 sequence (DNA): TGTGCCAGCAGCTCTCAGTCTCCCTTGTTCAGTGGCTACACCTTC.

This clonotype was recorded at least ten times. The chain has TRBV7-2 and TRBJ1-1, with 8 bases aligning to TRBD1. The junction had 9 bases not matched to a gene; V was cut back by 2 bases and J by 4 bases. The germline CDR1 and CDR2 sequences are SGHTA and FQGNSA. The CDR3 consists of 16 residues. CDR3 sequence: CASSLQQQGGGTEAFF. The CDR3 DNA is TGTGCCAGCAGCTTACAACAACAGGGGGGAGGCACTGAAGCTTTCTTT.

This clonotype was counted between two and nine times. This rearrangement joins TRBV12-3 or TRBV12-4 to TRBJ2-5; 7 nucleotides line up with TRBD2. The CDR3 covers 16 residues. The V gene end was trimmed by 3 bases and the J gene end by 5 bases; junction bases not matched to a gene: 12. CDR3 sequence: CASSFALSGIVETQYF. The CDR3 DNA is TGTGCCAGCAGTTTTGCTCTCAGCGGGATTGTGGAGACCCAGTACTTC.

This clonotype was seen many times. V usage is TRBV7-2 and J usage is TRBJ1-2; 9 bases line up with TRBD1. This CDR3 comprises 16 residues. With V trimmed by 7 bases and J by 2 bases, 11 bases remained unmatched. Germline values: CDR1 SGHTA, CDR2 FQGNSA. The CDR3 nucleotides are TGTGCCAGCACCAAACGCAGTGGACAGGGGAACTATGGCTACACCTTC. It encodes CASTKRSGQGNYGYTF. The entire variable domain, with the rest obtained from reference TRBV7-2 and TRBJ1-2, is as follows: GAGVSQSPSNKVTEKGKDVELRCDPISGHTALYWYRQSLGQGLEFLIYFQGNSAPDKSGLPSDRFSAERTGGSVSTLTIQRTQQEDSAVYLCASTKRSGQGNYGYTFGSGTRLTVV.

This chain uses TRBV7-2 with TRBJ2-2; D may correspond to TRBD1 or TRBD2 (6 bases each). V was pared by 5 bases and J by 1 base, with 17 bases between. The germline gives CDR1 SGHTA, CDR2 FQGNSA. The CDR3 covers 17 residues. CDR3 loop: CASSVQGFSGNTGELFF. CDR3 in DNA: TGTGCCAGCAGCGTACAGGGCTTTAGCGGGAACACCGGGGAGCTGTTTTTT.

This clonotype was picked up one time. The junction does not match germline at one end; this may be a read error. The chain recombines TRBV7-6 with TRBJ2-3, with 15 bases lining up with TRBD2. CDR3 length equals 16 residues. Germline values: CDR1 SGHVS, CDR2 FNYEAQ. CDR3 amino acids: CASSPGLAGGKDTQYF. Here the CDR3 DNA reads TGTGCTAGCAGCCCGGGACTAGCGGGAGGTAAAGATACGCAGTATTTT.

The chain recombines TRBV25-1 with TRBJ1-1; D is possibly TRBD1 (5 bases). Trimming removed 1 base from V and 0 bases from J, with 6 bases in between. This CDR3 contains 14 residues. Germline V gene data show CDR1 as MGHDK and CDR2 as SYGVNS. As DNA, the CDR3 is TGTGCCAGCAGTGAATGGGGGTTGAACACTGAAGCTTTCTTT. Translated, it gives CASSEWGLNTEAFF.

In the case of this clonotype: One end of the junction varies from germline; a read error may be responsible. The chain recombines TRBV18 with TRBJ1-4; D is perhaps TRBD1 (5 bases). Germline CDR1 KGHSH, CDR2 LQKENI. This CDR3 has 15 amino acids. CDR3 in DNA: TGTGCCAGCTCACCACTCCGGGACGTATCCCCCTTCGGAAGGTGG. Amino acids: CASSPLRDVSPFGRW.

V gene TRBV12-5 combines with J gene TRBJ2-1; D unresolved. The germline V gene has CDR1 LGHNT and CDR2 FRNRAP. V lost 5 bases and J lost 10, with 15 bases in between. The CDR3 is made up of 13 amino acids. The CDR3 loop reads CASGTTVTEEQFF. CDR3 nucleotide sequence: TGTGCTAGTGGTACGACTGTGACCGAAGAGCAGTTCTTC.

The chain couples TRBV27 to TRBJ2-5; 8 positions agree with TRBD2. After removal of 5 bases from V and 3 bases from J, the junction contained 2 bases not matched to a gene. Germline V gene lookup returns CDR1 MNHEY and CDR2 SMNVEV (reference sequence). There are 13 residues in the CDR3. The CDR3 is CASSRLAKETQYF. In nucleotides, the CDR3 is TGTGCCAGCAGTCGACTAGCGAAAGAGACCCAGTACTTC.

The genes are TRBV10-3 and TRBJ2-7; D is possibly TRBD2 (5 bases). The V end lost 0 bases, the J end lost 0 bases, and 6 bases lay between the germline ends. The CDR3 is made up of 14 amino acids. Germline CDR1 ENHRY, CDR2 SYGVKD. CDR3 DNA: TGTGCCATCAGTGAGTCGGGGAGCTCCTACGAGCAGTACGTC. This sequence encodes CAISESGSSYEQYV.

This clonotype was counted a few times. The genes are TRBV6-5 and TRBJ2-2; possibly TRBD1 or TRBD2 for D (5 bases each). The CDR3 consists of 15 residues. Germline V gene sequence: CDR1 MNHEY, CDR2 SVGAGI. Between the trimmed V and J ends, which lost 2 bases and 4 bases, there was a span of 11 bases. CDR3 amino acids: CASSYGTRGTGELFF. As DNA, the CDR3 is TGTGCCAGCAGTTACGGAACTAGGGGCACCGGGGAGCTGTTTTTT.

The table lists this clonotype with a few counts. V usage is TRBV6-2 or TRBV6-3 and J usage is TRBJ2-2, with TRBD2 matching over 11 bases. The CDR3 is made up of 18 amino acids. V dropped 2 bases and J dropped 0; count of bases not matched to a gene: 5. The germline V gene encodes CDR1 MNHEY and CDR2 SVGEGT. The CDR3 DNA follows: TGTGCCAGCAGTTACACCAGACTAGCGGGAACGAACACCGGGGAGCTGTTTTTT. This codes for CASSYTRLAGTNTGELFF.

This clonotype occurred a few times. CDR3 nucleotide sequence: TGTGCCAGCAGTTTAATTTATTTTGGGCGCGACTATGGCTACACCTTC. Translated, it gives CASSLIYFGRDYGYTF. The rearrangement uses TRBV12-3 or TRBV12-4 and TRBJ1-2; D remains unclear. The ends were cut back, 2 bases at V and 3 bases at J, with 16 bases in the middle. The CDR3 length is 16 residues.

This clonotype was found a few times. This chain joins TRBV27 and TRBJ1-2, with a weak D call TRBD1 (5 bases). CDR1 and CDR2 (germline): MNHEY, SMNVEV (reference sequence). This CDR3 comprises 13 residues. V lost 4 bases to trimming and J lost 4 bases, with 10 bases between them. The chain's CDR3 is CASSSNGGYGYTF. CDR3 nucleotides: TGTGCCAGCAGTTCAAACGGGGGCTATGGCTACACCTTC.

The chain joins TRBV5-6 to TRBJ1-5; 7 nucleotides align to TRBD1. The CDR3 covers 14 residues. The J segment lost 4 bases and the V segment lost 3 bases, leaving 4 bases of the junction unmatched. Germline V lookup: CDR1 SGHDT, CDR2 YYEEEE. The chain's CDR3 is CASSSRTGNQPQHF. DNA of the CDR3: TGTGCCAGCAGCTCCCGGACAGGAAATCAGCCCCAGCATTTT.

V usage is TRBV4-3 and J usage is TRBJ1-2; unclear D gene. The CDR3 loop spans 13 amino acids. The germline V gene has CDR1 LGHNA and CDR2 YSLEER. The V gene lost 3 bases and the J gene lost 8 bases, with 13 bases spanning the gap. This chain's CDR3 is CASSQMGAWGYTF. CDR3 bases: TGCGCCAGCAGCCAGATGGGAGCTTGGGGCTACACCTTC.

The chain couples TRBV12-3 or TRBV12-4 to TRBJ2-3; D gene ambiguous. CDR3 length: 14 residues. Trimming took 7 bases from V and 3 from J, leaving 14 bases between them. The CDR3 loop is CASKDTDQTDTQYF. CDR3 coding DNA: TGTGCCAGCAAAGACACAGATCAAACAGATACGCAGTATTTT.

The chain carries TRBV19 and TRBJ2-3, with D possibly matching TRBD1 (6 bases). The V end was cut by 11 bases, the J end by 0 bases, with 12 bases between. The CDR3 runs to 13 residues. Germline V gene lookup returns CDR1 LNHDA and CDR2 SQIVND (reference sequence). CDR3 sequence (DNA): TGTGCCGCCCTGGACAGAAGCACAGATACGCAGTATTTT. Its protein product is CAALDRSTDTQYF.

The CDR3 is CASSQDGITSGRYHEQYF. DNA of the CDR3: TGCGCCAGCAGCCAAGATGGGATAACTAGCGGGAGGTACCACGAGCAGTACTTC. The rearrangement links TRBV4-3 to TRBJ2-7; 12 bases line up with TRBD2. CDR3 length: 18 amino acids. V trimming: 0 bases; J trimming: 5 bases; junction bases outside the gene matches: 11. CDR1 and CDR2 (germline): LGHNA, YSLEER.

The rearrangement links TRBV7-9 to TRBJ2-3; TRBD2 agrees at 8 bases. The CDR3 runs to 19 residues. Looked up from germline, CDR1 is SEHNR and CDR2 is FQNEAQ (reference sequence). V shed 4 bases and J 0 bases; nucleotides not matched to a gene: 15. CDR3 residues: CASSSISPSGPTSTDTQYF. The DNA of the CDR3 is TGTGCCAGCAGCTCAATCTCGCCTAGCGGGCCTACTAGCACAGATACGCAGTATTTT.

In its sample, this clonotype was seen a few times. The chain recombines TRBV6-1 with TRBJ1-1; D possibly corresponds to TRBD1 (5 bases). With 7 bases removed from V and 1 base from J, the gap between germline ends came to 13 bases. Germline V lookup: CDR1 MNHNS, CDR2 SASEGT. The CDR3 is 14 amino acids. Written as DNA, the CDR3 is TGTGCCAGCACCGGGACGACAACGAACACTGAAGCTTTCTTT. Translating gives CASTGTTTNTEAFF.

This clonotype showed up just a few times. The gene calls are TRBV5-4 and TRBJ1-2; 8 positions agree with TRBD1. Germline loops: CDR1 SGHNT, CDR2 YYREEE (reference sequence). Trimming took 2 bases from V and 4 from J; bases not matched to a gene: 4. The CDR3 totals 14 residues. CDR3 DNA: TGTGCCAGCAGCTTCAGGGGGCGAATCTATGGCTACACCTTC. Its protein product is CASSFRGRIYGYTF.

This clonotype occurred a few times. The chain has TRBV11-2 and TRBJ2-3, with D possibly matching TRBD2 (6 bases). V lost 2 bases and J 5 bases, leaving 11 bases between the germline ends. This CDR3 spans 14 amino acids. The germline V gene has CDR1 SGHAT and CDR2 FQNNGV. The CDR3 protein is CASSLREWKDTQYF. DNA for the CDR3: TGTGCCAGCAGCTTACGGGAGTGGAAAGATACGCAGTATTTT.

The rearrangement uses TRBV20-1 and TRBJ2-5; 8 bases fit TRBD2. Trimming cost V 6 bases and J 4 bases; bases outside gene matches: 19. The CDR3 covers 17 residues. The germline V gene encodes CDR1 DFQATT and CDR2 SNEGSKA (reference sequence). The CDR3 sequence: CSAEEPRTAGVGETQYF. The CDR3, as DNA: TGCAGTGCAGAAGAGCCCCGGACAGCGGGAGTAGGAGAGACCCAGTACTTC.

The gene calls are TRBV4-3 and TRBJ2-6; a weak D match, TRBD1 (6 bases). CDR1 is LGHNA and CDR2 is YSLEER in the germline V gene. V was cut by 3 bases and J by 4 bases, with 10 bases left in between. This CDR3 comprises 15 residues. CDR3: CASSQATGGANVLTF. CDR3 bases: TGCGCCAGCAGCCAGGCGACAGGCGGGGCCAACGTCCTGACTTTC.

In its sample, this clonotype was seen a few times. The J gene is TRBJ1-6, the V gene TRBV20-1; D uncertain. CDR1 and CDR2 (germline): DFQATT, SNEGSKA (reference sequence). The CDR3 runs 17 residues. V lost 0 bases to trimming and J lost 5 bases, with 17 bases between them. The CDR3 coding sequence is TGCAGTGCTAGAGATCCCCGGGTAGGGAGGGATAATTCACCCCTCCACTTT. The encoded protein is CSARDPRVGRDNSPLHF.

This clonotype was counted ten times or more. The J gene is TRBJ2-7, the V gene TRBV4-2, with TRBD2 identical over 7 bases. The CDR3 has 16 residues. J gave up 0 bases and V 3 bases, and 8 bases lay outside the gene matches. Germline lookup yields CDR1 LGHNA and CDR2 YNFKEQ. The CDR3 DNA follows: TGTGCCAGCAGCCAGAGTAACGGGAGGTCCTCCTACGAGCAGTACTTC. Protein sequence: CASSQSNGRSSYEQYF.